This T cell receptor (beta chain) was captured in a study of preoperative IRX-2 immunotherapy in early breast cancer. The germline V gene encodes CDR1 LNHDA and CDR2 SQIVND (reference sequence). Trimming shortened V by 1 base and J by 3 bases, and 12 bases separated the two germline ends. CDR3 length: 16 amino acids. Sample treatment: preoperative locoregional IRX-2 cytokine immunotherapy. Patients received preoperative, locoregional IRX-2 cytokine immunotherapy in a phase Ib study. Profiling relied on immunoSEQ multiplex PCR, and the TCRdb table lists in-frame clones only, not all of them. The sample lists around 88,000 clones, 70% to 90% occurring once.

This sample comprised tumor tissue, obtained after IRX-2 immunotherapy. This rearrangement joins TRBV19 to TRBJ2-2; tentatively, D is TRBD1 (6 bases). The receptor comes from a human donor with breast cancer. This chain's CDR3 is CASSIGWDTYTGELFF. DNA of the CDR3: TGTGCCAGTAGTATAGGCTGGGACACCTACACCGGGGAGCTGTTTTTT.